The entry that follows covers one TCR beta chain sequence. The repertoire was sequenced with immunoSEQ multiplex PCR; TCRdb's copy has only in-frame clones and lacks some. The sample lists roughly 240,000 clones, approximately 82% occurring once. This sample was included in a study of blood T cell repertoires in COVID-19. Looking at the study overall: Whether acute or convalescent, the COVID-19 samples came from the United States, Italy and Spain.

Germline lookup yields CDR1 SGHDN and CDR2 FVKESK. The V and J ends lost 1 base and 2 bases respectively, with 11 bases between them. The CDR3 is 15 residues long. V gene TRBV14 combines with J gene TRBJ1-2, with D unclear. This sequence originates from a man in his sixties who had recovered from COVID-19. The sequenced material came from peripheral blood. The CDR3, as DNA: TGTGCCAGCAGCCAAGTCCGAAACTGGAACTATGGCTACACCTTC. It yields the protein CASSQVRNWNYGYTF.